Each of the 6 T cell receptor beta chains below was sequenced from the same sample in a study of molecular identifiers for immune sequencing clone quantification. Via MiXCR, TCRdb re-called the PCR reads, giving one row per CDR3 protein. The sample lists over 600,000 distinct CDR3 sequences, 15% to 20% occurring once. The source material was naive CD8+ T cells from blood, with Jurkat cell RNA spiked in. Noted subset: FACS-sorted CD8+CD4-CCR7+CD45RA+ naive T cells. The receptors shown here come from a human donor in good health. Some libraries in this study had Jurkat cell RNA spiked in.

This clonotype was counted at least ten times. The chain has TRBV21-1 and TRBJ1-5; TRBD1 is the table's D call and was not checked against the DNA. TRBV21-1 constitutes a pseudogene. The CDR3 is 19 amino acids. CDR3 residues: CASSKVLGQGAFSNQPQHF. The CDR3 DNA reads TGTGCCAGCAGCAAAGTCCTCGGACAGGGGGCGTTTAGCAATCAGCCCCAGCATTTT.

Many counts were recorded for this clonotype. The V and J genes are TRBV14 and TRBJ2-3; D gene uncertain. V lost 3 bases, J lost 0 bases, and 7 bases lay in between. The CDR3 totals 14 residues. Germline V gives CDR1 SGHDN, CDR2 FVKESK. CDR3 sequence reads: CASSHLLSTDTQYF. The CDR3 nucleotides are TGTGCCAGCAGCCACCTACTTAGCACAGATACGCAGTATTTT. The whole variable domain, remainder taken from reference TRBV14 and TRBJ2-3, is EAGVTQFPSHSVIEKGQTVTLRCDPISGHDNLYWYRRVMGKEIKFLLHFVKESKQDESGMPNNRFLAERTGGTYSTLKVQPAELEDSGVYFCASSHLLSTDTQYFGPGTRLTVL.

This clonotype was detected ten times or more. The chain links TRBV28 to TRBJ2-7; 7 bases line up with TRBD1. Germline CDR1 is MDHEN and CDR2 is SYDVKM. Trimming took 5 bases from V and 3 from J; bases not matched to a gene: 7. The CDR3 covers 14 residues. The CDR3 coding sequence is TGTGCCAGCAGTGATGAACGGGACAGCTACGAGCAGTACTTC. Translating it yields CASSDERDSYEQYF.

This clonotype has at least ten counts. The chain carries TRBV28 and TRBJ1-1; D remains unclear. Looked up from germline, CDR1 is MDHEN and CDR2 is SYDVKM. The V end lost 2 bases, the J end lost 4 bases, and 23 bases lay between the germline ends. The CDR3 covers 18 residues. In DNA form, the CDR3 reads TGTGCCAGCAGTTTAAAGACGTTGGGTTTTCAACGAGGCACTGAAGCTTTCTTT. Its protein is CASSLKTLGFQRGTEAFF.

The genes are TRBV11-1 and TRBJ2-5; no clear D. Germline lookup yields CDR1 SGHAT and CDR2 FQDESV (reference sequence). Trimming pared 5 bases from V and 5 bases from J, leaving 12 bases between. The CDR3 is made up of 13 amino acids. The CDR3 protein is CASSPPGWETQYF. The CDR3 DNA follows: TGTGCCAGCAGCCCTCCCGGCTGGGAGACCCAGTACTTC. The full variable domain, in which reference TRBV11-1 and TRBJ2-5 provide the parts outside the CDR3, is EAEVAQSPRYKITEKSQAVAFWCDPISGHATLYWYRQILGQGPELLVQFQDESVVDDSQLPKDRFSAERLKGVDSTLKIQPAELGDSAMYLCASSPPGWETQYFGPGTRLLVL.

The CDR3 nucleotides are TGTGCCAGCAGTTACCTTGGGGGAACCTACGAGCAGTACTTC. This codes for CASSYLGGTYEQYF. The rearrangement joins TRBV6-2 or TRBV6-3 to TRBJ2-7; D possibly matches TRBD1 or TRBD2 (5 bases each). Looked up from germline, CDR1 is MNHEY and CDR2 is SVGEGT. V was pared by 2 bases and J by 2 bases, with 10 bases between. The CDR3 totals 14 residues.